These 22 T cell receptor beta chains were all obtained from the same sample, sequenced in a study of blood T cell repertoires in COVID-19. Only in-frame clones appear in the TCRdb table, and some are missing; sequencing was by immunoSEQ multiplex PCR. The data show approximately 240,000 clones, approximately 87% seen once. The sequenced sample consisted of PBMCs or T cells enriched from blood (not recorded which). These receptors came from a woman aged 50 to 60 in a cohort exposed to, infected with or recovered from COVID-19 (not recorded which).

The genes are TRBV19 and TRBJ1-4; TRBD1 is a possible D gene (6 bases). The CDR3 sequence is 15 residues long. Germline lookup yields CDR1 LNHDA and CDR2 SQIVND (reference sequence). Deletions cut 3 bases from V and 4 bases from J, with 12 bases between. This chain's CDR3 is CASSIGTNNNEKLFF. For the CDR3, the DNA is TGTGCCAGTAGTATCGGGACAAACAATAATGAAAAACTGTTTTTT.

The chain recombines TRBV5-1 with TRBJ2-5, with TRBD2 identical over 11 bases. This CDR3 has 17 amino acids. Trimming removed 2 bases from V and 4 bases from J; junction bases left unmatched: 10. In germline, CDR1 is SGHRS, CDR2 YFSETQ. CDR3 DNA sequence: TGCGCCAGCAGCTTCAGCATAGCGGGGGGGCCAGGAGAGACCCAGTACTTC. Translation gives CASSFSIAGGPGETQYF.

The gene calls are TRBV7-6 and TRBJ2-7; TRBD2 might be the D (6 bases). Trimming cost V 1 base and J 2 bases, with 12 bases left between them. The CDR3 runs to 15 residues. Germline CDR1 reads SGHVS; CDR2 reads FNYEAQ. The CDR3 DNA sequence: TGTGCCAGCAGCTTAGAGGAGGGGCCCCCCTACGAGCAGTACTTC. Protein sequence: CASSLEEGPPYEQYF.

The chain has TRBV7-3 and TRBJ2-3; tentatively, D is TRBD1 (6 bases). The CDR3 has 14 residues. CDR1 SGHTA and CDR2 FQGTGA come from the germline V gene. Between the trimmed V and J ends, which lost 5 bases and 2 bases, there was a span of 11 bases. In nucleotides, the CDR3 is TGTGCCAGCAGCAAAAGGGACATCACAGATACGCAGTATTTT. It yields the protein CASSKRDITDTQYF.

A single count supports this clone. This rearrangement joins TRBV3-1 (or the pseudogene TRBV3-2) to TRBJ2-3; 14 nucleotides agree with TRBD2. The CDR3 is made up of 16 amino acids. Germline CDR1 LGHDT, CDR2 YNNKEL (reference sequence). The trim removed 3 bases at V and 6 bases at J, leaving 5 bases unmatched. CDR3 DNA: TGTGCCAGCAGCCAGACTAGCGGGGGGGCTTCGGATACGCAGTATTTT. Translation: CASSQTSGGASDTQYF.

The rearrangement uses TRBV28 and TRBJ1-5; D gene uncertain. There are 12 residues in the CDR3. From germline, CDR1 is MDHEN and CDR2 SYDVKM. V lost 11 bases and J 7 bases, leaving 15 bases between the germline ends. This chain's CDR3 is CAGGEGGQPQHF. In nucleotides, the CDR3 is TGTGCCGGAGGCGAGGGAGGGCAGCCCCAGCATTTT.

This clone was picked up a small number of times. The chain recombines TRBV6-4 with TRBJ2-2, with 10 positions matching TRBD1. Per the germline V gene, CDR1 is MRHNA and CDR2 is SNTAGT. The CDR3 contains 16 residues. V gave up 7 bases and J gave up 6 bases; unmatched junction bases: 11. CDR3 sequence: CASKRQGATGAGELFF. The CDR3 region has the DNA TGTGCCAGCAAGAGACAGGGGGCTACAGGAGCCGGGGAGCTGTTTTTT.

The chain recombines TRBV10-2 with TRBJ2-3; 8 bases match TRBD2. Germline lookup yields CDR1 WSHSY and CDR2 SAAADI. Germline trimming cut 6 bases from V and 5 bases from J; bases unmatched to any gene: 10. The CDR3 has 15 residues. The CDR3 region has the DNA TGCGCCAGCAGCACCTGGACTAGCCCTCAAGATACGCAGTATTTT. Translation: CASSTWTSPQDTQYF.

The rearrangement uses TRBV4-1 and TRBJ1-1; possible D gene TRBD1, 6 bases. Germline values: CDR1 MGHRA, CDR2 YSYEKL. Deletions cut 0 bases from V and 4 bases from J, with 15 bases between. The CDR3 length is 16 residues. CDR3 loop: CASSQDRVTGFTEAFF. Here the CDR3 DNA reads TGCGCCAGCAGCCAAGATAGGGTAACAGGGTTCACTGAAGCTTTCTTT.

V gene TRBV4-3 combines with J gene TRBJ1-6; the D gene is possibly TRBD1 (5 bases). Trimming took off 0 bases at V and 7 bases at J, with 13 bases between the two ends. The length of the CDR3 is 16 residues. Germline V lookup: CDR1 LGHNA, CDR2 YSLEER. In DNA, the CDR3 is TGCGCCAGCAGCCAAGAAGGGGTTATGGGCAATTCACCCCTCCACTTT. It encodes CASSQEGVMGNSPLHF.

The V call is TRBV4-1, the J call TRBJ1-2, with 8 bases that match TRBD1. The CDR3 length is 16 residues. CDR1 is MGHRA, CDR2 YSYEKL, per germline. With 4 bases clipped from V and 0 bases from J, the junction kept 7 bases outside the gene matches. In DNA form, the CDR3 reads TGCGCCAGCAGCCTTGGACAGGGCAATACTAACTATGGCTACACCTTC. Protein product: CASSLGQGNTNYGYTF.

The genes are TRBV5-4 and TRBJ2-7; 13 bases match TRBD2. The V gene's germline CDR1 is SGHNT and CDR2 YYREEE (reference sequence). J gave up 1 base and V 4 bases, and 5 bases lay outside the gene matches. This CDR3 has 16 residues. CDR3 protein: CASSNPTSGGSYEQYF. The CDR3 nucleotides are TGTGCCAGCAGCAACCCGACTAGCGGGGGGTCCTACGAGCAGTACTTC.

The V gene is TRBV5-8, the J gene TRBJ1-2; D perhaps matches TRBD1 (6 bases). This CDR3 comprises 14 residues. Trimming left V 1 base short and J 1 base short, with 8 bases between. Germline V lookup: CDR1 SGHTS, CDR2 YDEGEE. CDR3 in amino acids: CASSLRRGNYGYTF. The DNA for the CDR3 is TGTGCCAGCAGCTTGCGCAGGGGTAACTATGGCTACACCTTC.

This chain joins TRBV6-5 and TRBJ2-6; 7 bases are a match to TRBD1. This CDR3 is built from 14 residues. V trimming: 7 bases; J trimming: 2 bases; junction bases outside the gene matches: 2. Germline loops: CDR1 MNHEY, CDR2 SVGAGI. CDR3 nucleotide sequence: TGTGCCAGCACCACAGGGGCTGGGGCCAACGTCCTGACTTTC. This codes for CASTTGAGANVLTF.

CDR3 DNA: TGTGCCAGCAGTTCGAGGGGGCAGGAGACCCAGTACTTC. Translated, it gives CASSSRGQETQYF. The rearrangement links TRBV6-5 to TRBJ2-5; 7 bases map to TRBD1. CDR3 length equals 13 residues. Losses at the gene ends were 4 bases for V and 5 bases for J; bases not matched to a gene: 4. Looked up from germline, CDR1 is MNHEY and CDR2 is SVGAGI.

This clone is a singleton in its sample. The chain recombines TRBV2 with TRBJ2-3; TRBD1 agrees at 10 bases. Trimming removed 6 bases from V and 5 bases from J; junction bases left unmatched: 5. There are 14 residues in the CDR3. Germline CDR1 and CDR2: SNHLY and FYNNEI. Here the CDR3 reads CASRPGTGEDTQYF. DNA of the CDR3: TGTGCCAGCAGACCCGGGACAGGGGAAGATACGCAGTATTTT. The whole variable domain, filled in from reference TRBV2 and TRBJ2-3, reads EPEVTQTPSHQVTQMGQEVILRCVPISNHLYFYWYRQILGQKVEFLVSFYNNEISEKSEIFDDQFSVERPDGSNFTLKIRSTKLEDSAMYFCASRPGTGEDTQYFGPGTRLTVL.

This clone appeared once. The CDR3 sequence is CASTNPTRGYTEAFF. CDR3 DNA: TGTGCCAGTACCAACCCCACGCGGGGCTACACTGAAGCTTTCTTT. The chain is built from TRBV19 and TRBJ1-1; a possible D gene is TRBD1 (5 bases). This CDR3 has 15 amino acids. V was clipped by 7 bases and J by 3 bases, with 18 bases between them. Germline values: CDR1 LNHDA, CDR2 SQIVND (reference sequence).

CDR3 nucleotide sequence: TGTGCCAGCAGCACCGGGGGGGCTGAGCAGTTCTTC. Protein sequence: CASSTGGAEQFF. The rearrangement links TRBV13 to TRBJ2-1, with 8 bases that match TRBD2. The V gene's germline CDR1 is PRHDT and CDR2 FYEKMQ (reference sequence). This CDR3 comprises 12 residues. After removal of 5 bases from V and 9 bases from J, the junction contained 3 bases not matched to a gene.

The chain combines TRBV6-1 with TRBJ1-1; the D is unclear. Trimming removed 3 bases at V and 5 bases at J, with 13 bases between. Germline V gene lookup returns CDR1 MNHNS and CDR2 SASEGT. This CDR3 is built from 14 residues. The chain's CDR3 is CASSDPGRGTEAFF. The CDR3 DNA reads TGTGCCAGCAGTGACCCCGGCAGAGGAACTGAAGCTTTCTTT.

The rearrangement links TRBV12-5 to TRBJ1-2; 7 positions match TRBD1. CDR1 and CDR2 (germline): LGHNT, FRNRAP. The CDR3 is 14 residues long. The junction had 3 bases not matched to a gene; V was cut back by 1 base and J by 4 bases. CDR3 nucleotides: TGTGCTAGTGGTTTGGCTGACAGGGTCTATGGCTACACCTTC. This encodes CASGLADRVYGYTF.

The chain uses TRBV5-1 and TRBJ2-2; 8 nucleotides line up with TRBD1. The germline V gene has CDR1 SGHRS and CDR2 YFSETQ. The V and J ends lost 4 bases and 4 bases, in that order; junction bases with no gene match: 12. The CDR3 loop spans 17 amino acids. The CDR3 DNA reads as TGCGCCAGCAGCGCCCGCTGGGCAGGGGGCGTCACCGGGGAGCTGTTTTTT. Translating it yields CASSARWAGGVTGELFF.

The V and J genes are TRBV28 and TRBJ1-1, with D perhaps matching TRBD1 (5 bases). The germline CDR1 and CDR2 sequences are MDHEN and SYDVKM. With 6 bases removed from V and 0 bases from J, the gap between germline ends came to 14 bases. This CDR3 is built from 15 residues. The CDR3 nucleotides are TGTGCCAGCAGCTGGGGCCAGGCCCTGAACACTGAAGCTTTCTTT. Encoded protein: CASSWGQALNTEAFF.